This T cell receptor (beta chain) emerged from a study of T-cell reconstitution after alpha-beta-depleted transplantation in children. Unique molecular identifiers were used in preparing the TCRbeta library. Using its own MiXCR run on the PCR reads, TCRdb lists one record per CDR3 protein. The sample gives hundreds of thousands of distinct CDR3 sequences, about 9.5% of which show up once; over 6% is in the top ten. Trimming left V 0 bases short and J 0 bases short, with 11 bases between. The germline V gene has CDR1 SGHDT and CDR2 YYEEEE. The CDR3 length is 16 residues. The sample holds many counts of this clonotype. No antigen is known for it. Study observations and caveats: A year had passed since transplant, and T-cell counts and diversity by then came mostly from newly produced T cells. Surviving recipient T cells and intrathymic progenitors accounted for some patients' high TCRbeta diversity at day 60. It was reported that alpha-beta T cells came from several hundred expanded graft clones (about two months after transplant).

The TCR was taken from a boy under three years old with acute myeloid leukemia, due to receive a stem cell transplant. The rearrangement links TRBV5-6 to TRBJ2-3; D is perhaps TRBD2 (6 bases). Sequenced here: PBMCs, sampled before TCRalphabeta/CD19-depleted stem cell transplant. CDR3 sequence reads: CASSLVRGMSTDTQYF. Here the CDR3 DNA reads TGTGCCAGCAGCTTGGTTCGGGGGATGAGCACAGATACGCAGTATTTT.